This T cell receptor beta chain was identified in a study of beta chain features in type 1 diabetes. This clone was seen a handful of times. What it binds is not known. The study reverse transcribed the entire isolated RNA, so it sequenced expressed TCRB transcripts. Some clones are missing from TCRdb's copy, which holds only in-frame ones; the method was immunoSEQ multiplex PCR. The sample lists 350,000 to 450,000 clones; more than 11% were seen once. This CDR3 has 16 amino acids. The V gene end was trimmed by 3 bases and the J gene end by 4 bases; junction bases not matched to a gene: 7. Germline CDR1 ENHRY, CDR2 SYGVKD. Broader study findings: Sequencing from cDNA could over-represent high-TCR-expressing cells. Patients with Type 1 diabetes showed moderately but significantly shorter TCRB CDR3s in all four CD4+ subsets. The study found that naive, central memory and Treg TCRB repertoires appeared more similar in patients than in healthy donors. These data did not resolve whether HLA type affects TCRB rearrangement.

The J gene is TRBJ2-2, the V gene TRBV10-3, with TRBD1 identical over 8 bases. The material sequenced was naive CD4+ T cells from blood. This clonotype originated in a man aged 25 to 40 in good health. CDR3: CAISESGGVGTGELFF. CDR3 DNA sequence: TGTGCCATCAGTGAATCAGGGGGCGTGGGCACCGGGGAGCTGTTTTTT.